This T cell receptor (beta chain) emerged from a study of T cell responses to AZD1222 COVID-19 vaccine. Findings of the study overall: Baseline antibody screening turned up just a handful of seropositive AZD1222 recipients. Unmutated variant regions reportedly attract nearly half of all spike-specific TCRs. Repertoires were sampled only after the peak T cell response.

Germline CDR1 and CDR2: SGHNT and YYREEE (reference sequence). Trimming removed 4 bases from V and 0 bases from J, with 11 bases in between. CDR3 length: 14 residues. The analysis combined second doses at about 4 or about 12 weeks. This clone was detected a few times. Its target is unknown. The data were produced by immunoSEQ multiplex PCR, yet TCRdb's version contains in-frame clones alone and is incomplete. Among about 150,000 clones listed, over 80% were seen once. Source: peripheral blood, taken 28 days after the second AZD1222 dose. The chain is built from TRBV5-4 and TRBJ2-7, with D possibly matching TRBD2 (5 bases). The clonotype comes from an adult who received the AZD1222 COVID-19 vaccine. Here the CDR3 reads CASSPGLLSYEQYF. In nucleotides, the CDR3 is TGTGCCAGCAGCCCGGGATTACTCTCCTACGAGCAGTACTTC.